The entry below describes one T cell receptor (beta chain). Its specificity is not known. The record originates from a study of T cells expressing NK-cell markers. A 5'RACE template switching approach incorporating UMIs was used to make TCR beta cDNA. TCRdb reprocessed the 5' RACE reads and keeps a single row for each CDR3 protein, giving no DNA. Recorded here are 150,000 to 180,000 distinct CDR3 sequences; the top ten clones represent roughly a third. The study, taken as a whole, reports: Dominant NKG2C+ clonotypes were found to form about 1.0-7.5% of CD8+ T cells in about 6 donors. Whether expanded NKG2C-expressing T cell clones recognize HCMV is unknown.

Germline V gene lookup returns CDR1 SNHLY and CDR2 FYNNEI. The CDR3 is 17 residues long. The clonotype originates from a woman in her forties or fifties in good health. The chain recombines TRBV2 with TRBJ2-1; as DNA is missing, the TRBD2 call by TCRdb cannot be tested. Sequencing was performed on blood T cells: a sorted CD56 or NKG2C T cell subset, CD4+ or CD8+ T cells, or bulk PBMC T cells (not recorded which). The CDR3 sequence is CASFRFTGTSGRPVRFF.